This T cell receptor beta chain was sequenced in a study of pediatric ulcerative colitis. Measured with immunoSEQ multiplex PCR; TCRdb has only the in-frame clones, and not every one. The sample includes over 45,000 clones, around 81% of them seen just once. V was pared by 5 bases and J by 5 bases, with 19 bases between. CDR3 length: 15 amino acids. Germline lookup yields CDR1 LNHDA and CDR2 SQIVND (reference sequence). The rectum was sampled with one to two pinch biopsies at colonoscopy. Sequencing was carried out using gut tissue. This clonotype was obtained from a girl between 5 and 17 years old with moderate ulcerative colitis. This chain joins TRBV19 and TRBJ2-7, with D tentatively TRBD2 (5 bases). The CDR3 sequence is CASSPTFGVTHEQYF. CDR3 nucleotides: TGTGCCAGTAGTCCGACCTTCGGGGTTACCCACGAGCAGTACTTC.